The entry that follows covers one T cell receptor (beta chain) sequence. The sample comes from a study of blood T cell repertoires in COVID-19. Turning to the study itself: Acute and convalescent COVID-19 samples came from the United States, Italy and Spain. In each case, the material was cDNA or gDNA derived from T cells, B-cell-depleted T cells, or PBMCs.

Per germline, CDR1 ENHRY and CDR2 SYGVKD. The length of the CDR3 is 16 residues. With 0 bases removed from V and 6 bases from J, the gap between germline ends came to 15 bases. Per the original data handling: Using reference gene primer amplification, nucleated cell counts were estimated. Here immunoSEQ multiplex PCR was the method, and the copy in TCRdb shows in-frame clones only, minus some. The V and J calls and clone size were taken over from that table, and D and trimming were inferred from the DNA. The data hold some 120,000 clones, with 65% to 85% observed a single time. The chain combines TRBV10-3 with TRBJ1-5; D is perhaps TRBD1 (5 bases). The TCR was taken from a woman between 65 and 79 years old with acute or convalescent COVID-19. Source material: peripheral blood. CDR3: CAISESKQGLFQPQHF. Written as DNA, the CDR3 is TGTGCCATCAGTGAGTCAAAGCAGGGTCTGTTTCAGCCCCAGCATTTT.